The clone carrying this T cell receptor (beta chain) appeared a few times. Antigen unknown. The data originate from a study of T-cell reconstitution after alpha-beta-depleted transplantation in children. Study-level results: Surviving recipient cells, namely T cells and thymic progenitors, were the source of high day-60 TCRbeta diversity in some patients. In patients about two months after transplant, alpha-beta T cells reportedly arose from several hundred expanded graft clones. T-cell counts and diversity at one year following transplant were attributed mainly to newly produced T cells.

The CDR3 has 18 amino acids. J was trimmed by 6 bases and V by 6 bases; bases with no gene match: 17. Germline assignment: CDR1 MGHRA and CDR2 YSYEKL. Unique molecular identifiers were incorporated during preparation of the TCRbeta library. TCRdb processed the PCR reads anew with MiXCR; each CDR3 protein has one entry. This sample has about 830,000 distinct CDR3 sequences, with around 17% found just once. Source: PBMCs, mostly from graft donor cells, taken 360 days after TCRalphabeta/CD19-depleted stem cell transplant. J is TRBJ2-1 and V is TRBV4-1; TRBD2 agrees at 10 bases. The TCR sequence derives from a male patient under 18 who had a stem cell transplant for acute lymphoblastic leukemia, so the T cells may come from the graft donor. CDR3 residues: CASSLTVLAGVGLNEQFF. DNA for the CDR3: TGCGCCAGCAGTCTTACCGTTCTAGCGGGAGTTGGTCTCAATGAGCAGTTCTTC.